These 19 T cell receptor beta chains were all obtained from the same sample, sequenced in a study of beta chain features in type 1 diabetes. Broader study findings: People with Type 1 diabetes carried modestly yet significantly shorter TCRB CDR3s in all four CD4+ subsets.

These receptors lack a known antigen. Reverse transcribing all isolated RNA meant expressed TCRB transcripts were sequenced. Assay: immunoSEQ multiplex PCR; the TCRdb copy retains only in-frame clones and omits some. The table has 550,000 to 850,000 clones, 13% seen once; the top ten hold less than 0.025%. Sequencing used naive CD4+ T cells from blood. These receptors originate from a man aged 18 to 29 with type 1 diabetes.

V is TRBV6-5 and J is TRBJ2-1; D gene uncertain. Germline CDR1 reads MNHEY; CDR2 reads SVGAGI. Trimming pared 4 bases from V and 0 bases from J, leaving 7 bases between. The CDR3 contains 14 residues. CDR3 protein: CASSFRSSYNEQFF. Here the CDR3 DNA reads TGTGCCAGCAGTTTCCGTAGCTCCTACAATGAGCAGTTCTTC.

There are a few counts of this clone. The chain recombines TRBV6-1 with TRBJ1-5; D perhaps matches TRBD1 (5 bases). V was trimmed by 0 bases and J by 6 bases, leaving 9 bases between them. Looked up from germline, CDR1 is MNHNS and CDR2 is SASEGT. This CDR3 contains 14 residues. The DNA for the CDR3 is TGTGCCAGCAGTGAAGCGGTCGGGGCTCAGCCCCAGCATTTT. Protein: CASSEAVGAQPQHF.

This clone was picked up a small number of times. The CDR3: CAIRGGLNTEAFF. The CDR3 region has the DNA TGTGCCATCAGGGGAGGCTTAAACACTGAAGCTTTCTTT. The V and J genes are TRBV10-3 and TRBJ1-1; D is ambiguous. The CDR3 extends over 13 amino acids. Per germline, CDR1 ENHRY and CDR2 SYGVKD. V was shortened by 6 bases and J by 2 bases, with 10 bases between the two germline ends.

The chain is built from TRBV10-3 and TRBJ2-1, with D maybe TRBD1 (6 bases). Germline V CDR1 and CDR2: ENHRY, SYGVKD. The V end was cut by 0 bases, the J end by 2 bases, with 11 bases between. CDR3 length: 16 residues. CDR3 sequence: CAISESRQDPYNEQFF. Written as DNA, the CDR3 is TGTGCCATCAGTGAGTCCCGACAGGACCCCTACAATGAGCAGTTCTTC.

The chain joins TRBV7-9 to TRBJ2-4; no reliable D call. V lost 0 bases and J lost 0, with 18 bases in between. The germline gives CDR1 SEHNR, CDR2 FQNEAQ (reference sequence). There are 19 residues in the CDR3. This chain's CDR3 is CASSLAVTRYNLAKNIQYF. CDR3 sequence (DNA): TGTGCCAGCAGCTTAGCGGTAACAAGGTATAATCTAGCCAAAAACATTCAGTACTTC.

This clone has just a few counts. J is TRBJ2-7 and V is TRBV4-1, with D perhaps being TRBD1 or TRBD2 (5 bases each). CDR1 is MGHRA, CDR2 YSYEKL, per germline. V lost 1 base and J 2 bases, leaving 15 bases between the germline ends. The CDR3 is made up of 16 amino acids. The CDR3 loop is CASSQGGGRFTYEQYF. Written as DNA, the CDR3 is TGCGCCAGCAGCCAAGGGGGCGGGCGATTCACCTACGAGCAGTACTTC.

The chain has TRBV25-1 and TRBJ2-7; 9 positions agree with TRBD2. This CDR3 has 16 residues. The germline gives CDR1 MGHDK, CDR2 SYGVNS. V trimming: 3 bases; J trimming: 5 bases; junction bases outside the gene matches: 11. The CDR3 loop is CASSDSGRGGVDEQYF. The CDR3 coding sequence is TGTGCCAGCAGTGATTCAGGGCGGGGGGGCGTCGACGAGCAGTACTTC.

This clone has only a few counts. The rearrangement joins TRBV29-1 to TRBJ1-5, with unresolved D. Per germline, CDR1 SQVTM and CDR2 ANQGSEA. V lost 3 bases and J lost 6, with 12 bases in between. This CDR3 spans 13 amino acids. As DNA, the CDR3 is TGCAGCGTTGAGGAAGGGCTCGGTCAGCCCCAGCATTTT. Protein: CSVEEGLGQPQHF.

The rearrangement links TRBV14 to TRBJ1-2, with D hard to call. The CDR3 contains 12 residues. The germline V gene encodes CDR1 SGHDN and CDR2 FVKESK. Trimming took off 2 bases at V and 5 bases at J, with 6 bases between the two ends. CDR3 protein: CASSQSWYGYTF. In nucleotides, the CDR3 is TGTGCCAGCAGCCAAAGTTGGTATGGCTACACCTTC.

The V gene is TRBV7-8, the J gene TRBJ2-7, with 8 bases identical to TRBD1. Trimming at V came to 5 bases and at J to 2 bases, leaving 8 bases not matched to a gene. CDR1 is SGHVS and CDR2 is FQNEAQ in the germline V gene. This CDR3 is 15 amino acids long. This chain's CDR3 is CASSRTTGVPYEQYF. The CDR3 nucleotides are TGTGCCAGCAGCCGTACGACAGGGGTCCCCTACGAGCAGTACTTC. Full variable domain (remainder filled in from reference TRBV7-8 and TRBJ2-7): GAGVSQSPRYKVAKRGQDVALRCDPISGHVSLFWYQQALGQGPEFLTYFQNEAQLDKSGLPSDRFFAERPEGSVSTLKIQRTQQEDSAVYLCASSRTTGVPYEQYFGPGTRLTVT.

This clone was seen a few times. The V call is TRBV7-2, the J call TRBJ1-2; no clear D gene. CDR3 size: 14 residues. Looked up from germline, CDR1 is SGHTA and CDR2 is FQGNSA. The ends were cut back, 5 bases at V and 4 bases at J, with 14 bases in the middle. The CDR3 DNA reads as TGTGCCAGCAGCCCAGCCGACACGATCTATGGCTACACCTTC. Its translation is CASSPADTIYGYTF.

The chain recombines TRBV2 with TRBJ1-5, with TRBD1 as a possible D gene (5 bases). The CDR3 runs 13 residues. CDR1 and CDR2 (germline): SNHLY, FYNNEI. Trimming cost V 6 bases and J 3 bases, with 9 bases left between them. For the CDR3, the DNA is TGTGCCAGCAGGAGACAGCTCAATCAGCCCCAGCATTTT. Protein product: CASRRQLNQPQHF.

This clone has more than one count but fewer than ten. The chain links TRBV18 to TRBJ1-6; 8 positions agree with TRBD1. V dropped 3 bases and J dropped 7; count of bases not matched to a gene: 2. This CDR3 comprises 14 residues. Looked up from germline, CDR1 is KGHSH and CDR2 is LQKENI. The CDR3 coding sequence is TGTGCCAGCTCACCGACAGGGGAGAATTCACCCCTCCACTTT. Protein sequence: CASSPTGENSPLHF.

This clone was detected only a few times. Other DNA sequences in the sample encode the same CDR3. CDR3 in DNA: TGTGCCATCAGTGGGGGGGAGACCCAGTACTTC. The encoded protein is CAISGGETQYF. This chain joins TRBV10-3 and TRBJ2-5; D assignment may be TRBD1 or TRBD2 (5 bases each). The CDR3 sequence is 11 residues long. Deletions cut 4 bases from V and 5 bases from J, with 5 bases between. Germline loops: CDR1 ENHRY, CDR2 SYGVKD.

This clone was counted only a few times. The V call is TRBV19, the J call TRBJ1-1; D ambiguous. The CDR3 sequence is 15 residues long. The V gene lost 3 bases and the J gene lost 0 bases, with 11 bases spanning the gap. Germline V lookup: CDR1 LNHDA, CDR2 SQIVND (reference sequence). The CDR3 sequence: CASSMDWDLNTEAFF. The CDR3 DNA sequence: TGTGCCAGTAGTATGGACTGGGATTTGAACACTGAAGCTTTCTTT.

This chain connects TRBV7-9 to TRBJ2-7, with 10 bases lining up with TRBD2. This CDR3 has 14 residues. The germline V gene encodes CDR1 SEHNR and CDR2 FQNEAQ (reference sequence). The V segment lost 5 bases and the J segment 4 bases; nucleotides outside the gene matches: 5. CDR3 protein: CASSRGTSVYEQYF. The CDR3 nucleotides read TGTGCCAGCAGCCGCGGGACTAGCGTGTACGAGCAGTACTTC.

The chain links TRBV5-4 to TRBJ2-3, with D possibly TRBD1 on 6 matching bases. The CDR3 has 15 residues. In germline, CDR1 is SGHNT, CDR2 YYREEE (reference sequence). Deletions cut 2 bases from V and 0 bases from J, with 10 bases between. The CDR3 region is CASSLGGFSTDTQYF. The CDR3 DNA reads as TGTGCCAGCAGCTTAGGGGGTTTCAGCACAGATACGCAGTATTTT.

This clone was picked up a small number of times. The genes are TRBV13 and TRBJ1-2; TRBD1 is a possible D gene (5 bases). V was pared by 3 bases and J by 1 base, with 6 bases between. CDR3 length: 13 residues. CDR1 PRHDT and CDR2 FYEKMQ come from the germline V gene (reference sequence). CDR3 sequence (DNA): TGTGCCAGCAGCTTTCAGGGTAACTATGGCTACACCTTC. This codes for CASSFQGNYGYTF.

The V call is TRBV6-5, the J call TRBJ2-3, with D possibly TRBD2 on 5 matching bases. V was cut by 10 bases and J by 0 bases, with 14 bases left in between. This CDR3 has 14 amino acids. Looked up from germline, CDR1 is MNHEY and CDR2 is SVGAGI. The CDR3 coding sequence is TGTGCCACGGCCGGGCGGGTTAGCACAGATACGCAGTATTTT. It yields the protein CATAGRVSTDTQYF.